This T cell receptor (beta chain) was observed in a study of T cell responses to AZD1222 COVID-19 vaccine. Study-wide points: Repertoires were sampled only after the peak T cell response.

Assay: immunoSEQ multiplex PCR; the TCRdb copy retains only in-frame clones and omits some. The table has 120,000 or so clones, approximately 85% seen once. In the case of this clone: Its antigen is not identified.

The ends were cut back, 1 base at V and 3 bases at J, with 9 bases in the middle. The CDR3 is made up of 14 amino acids. Germline V gene data show CDR1 as KGHSH and CDR2 as LQKENI. This receptor was taken from an adult in good health. The J gene is TRBJ2-5, the V gene TRBV18; a possible D gene is TRBD2 (6 bases). This specimen was peripheral blood, taken on day 0 of AZD1222 vaccination. The CDR3 nucleotides read TGTGCCAGCTCACCACTAGCGGCGAAAGAGACCCAGTACTTC. As protein: CASSPLAAKETQYF.